The 18 T cell receptor beta chains reported below all come from one sample, sequenced in a study of identical twins. TCRdb reprocessed the 5' RACE reads via MiXCR and lists one record per CDR3 protein. The repertoire holds roughly 720,000 distinct CDR3 sequences, 15% to 20% seen once, with about 12% in the top ten. These data were also reused for a study on T cells expressing NK-cell markers.

Sequences were obtained from PBMCs. The source is a woman between 18 and 29 years old in good health.

J is TRBJ2-1 and V is TRBV29-1; 7 positions match TRBD2. The J segment lost 2 bases and the V segment lost 2 bases, leaving 9 bases of the junction unmatched. The germline CDR1 and CDR2 sequences are SQVTM and ANQGSEA. CDR3 length equals 16 residues. CDR3 amino acids: CSVECPQRGAYNEQFF. In nucleotides, the CDR3 is TGCAGCGTTGAATGCCCTCAGCGGGGAGCCTACAATGAGCAGTTCTTC.

This rearrangement joins TRBV10-3 to TRBJ2-2; unclear D gene. This CDR3 comprises 13 residues. Germline loops: CDR1 ENHRY, CDR2 SYGVKD. V gave up 5 bases and J gave up 5 bases, with 9 bases separating them. CDR3 in DNA: TGTGCCATCAGTCCTGGGCGTACCGGGGAGCTGTTTTTT. Amino acids: CAISPGRTGELFF.

This clonotype turned up a few times. The CDR3 coding sequence is TGCGCCAGCAGCTTTGGATCCCCTGGGAGTGAGCAGTTCTTC. It specifies CASSFGSPGSEQFF. The chain recombines TRBV5-1 with TRBJ2-1; tentatively, D is TRBD2 (5 bases). Germline V gene lookup returns CDR1 SGHRS and CDR2 YFSETQ. Trimming shortened V by 2 bases and J by 9 bases, and 15 bases separated the two germline ends. The CDR3 contains 14 residues.

This clonotype has only a few counts. The chain has TRBV29-1 and TRBJ2-1; 8 nucleotides align to TRBD1. With 7 bases clipped from V and 2 bases from J, the junction kept 7 bases outside the gene matches. This CDR3 contains 14 residues. Germline CDR1 and CDR2: SQVTM and ANQGSEA. Here the CDR3 DNA reads TGCAGCGCTTGGACAGGGAGGACCTACAATGAGCAGTTCTTC. Amino acids: CSAWTGRTYNEQFF.

The chain links TRBV7-2 to TRBJ2-5; D unresolved. Per germline, CDR1 SGHTA and CDR2 FQGNSA. CDR3 length equals 15 residues. The V and J ends lost 1 base and 0 bases respectively, with 9 bases between them. The CDR3 is CASSLVDLYQETQYF. In DNA form, the CDR3 reads TGTGCCAGCAGCTTAGTTGATCTGTACCAAGAGACCCAGTACTTC.

V gene TRBV5-1 combines with J gene TRBJ2-1, with TRBD2 matching 9 bases. V shed 1 base and J 8 bases; nucleotides not matched to a gene: 13. CDR1 is SGHRS, CDR2 YFSETQ, per germline. The CDR3 is 17 amino acids. The CDR3: CASSLYPAVAGEDEQFF. CDR3 coding DNA: TGCGCCAGCAGCTTGTACCCCGCAGTAGCGGGGGAGGATGAGCAGTTCTTC.

J is TRBJ1-1 and V is TRBV27; D remains unclear. CDR3 length: 15 residues. The V gene lost 10 bases and the J gene lost 1 base, with 19 bases spanning the gap. Germline CDR1 MNHEY, CDR2 SMNVEV (reference sequence). CDR3 sequence reads: CATSPPGSWNTEAFF. CDR3 sequence (DNA): TGTGCCACCTCCCCTCCCGGGTCCTGGAACACTGAAGCTTTCTTT.

A few counts support this clonotype. The chain combines TRBV9 with TRBJ1-2, with TRBD1 matching over 9 bases. Trimming at V came to 5 bases and at J to 8 bases, leaving 7 bases not matched to a gene. This CDR3 has 13 amino acids. Germline V gene lookup returns CDR1 SGDLS and CDR2 YYNGEE. This chain's CDR3 is CASRAGTGYGYTF. In nucleotides, the CDR3 is TGTGCCAGCAGAGCCGGGACAGGGTACGGCTACACCTTC.

The chain links TRBV11-2 to TRBJ2-1; possibly TRBD1 or TRBD2 for D (6 bases each). With 1 base removed from V and 8 bases from J, the gap between germline ends came to 15 bases. This CDR3 comprises 15 residues. Per the germline V gene, CDR1 is SGHAT and CDR2 is FQNNGV. The CDR3 region is CASSLGNRGPYEQFF. The CDR3 bases are TGTGCCAGCAGCTTAGGCAACCGGGGGCCCTATGAGCAGTTCTTC.

This clonotype has a handful of counts. The rearrangement uses TRBV3-1 and TRBJ2-7, with D uncertain. Looked up from germline, CDR1 is LGHDT and CDR2 is YNNKEL (reference sequence). The V and J ends lost 1 base and 4 bases respectively, with 8 bases between them. The CDR3 loop spans 13 amino acids. CDR3 DNA: TGTGCCAGCAGCCAAGGGGTGCGGTACGAGCAGTACTTC. This gives the protein CASSQGVRYEQYF.

This chain links TRBV6-5 with TRBJ2-7, with D uncertain. This CDR3 is built from 13 residues. With 2 bases removed from V and 5 bases from J, the gap between germline ends came to 10 bases. From germline, CDR1 is MNHEY and CDR2 SVGAGI. DNA of the CDR3: TGTGCCAGCAGTTACGTTGCTGGCCACGAGCAGTACTTC. Amino acid sequence: CASSYVAGHEQYF.

This clonotype has a handful of counts. The chain uses TRBV12-3 or TRBV12-4 and TRBJ2-5; D is ambiguous. This CDR3 region has 13 residues. V was clipped by 1 base and J by 6 bases, with 9 bases between them. CDR3 nucleotides: TGTGCCAGCAGTTTAGTAGGTAGTAAGACCCAGTACTTC. Amino acids: CASSLVGSKTQYF.

The chain recombines TRBV18 with TRBJ1-2; D is perhaps TRBD1 (5 bases). Trimming shortened V by 1 base and J by 2 bases, and 11 bases separated the two germline ends. Looked up from germline, CDR1 is KGHSH and CDR2 is LQKENI. The CDR3 loop spans 15 amino acids. This CDR3 reads CASSPLEGQNYGYTF. Written as DNA, the CDR3 is TGTGCCAGCTCACCACTCGAGGGGCAGAACTATGGCTACACCTTC.

This clonotype has only a few counts. The rearrangement joins TRBV11-2 to TRBJ2-1; D is perhaps TRBD2 (5 bases). V lost 2 bases to trimming and J lost 8 bases, with 16 bases between them. The CDR3 is 15 residues long. Germline V gene data show CDR1 as SGHAT and CDR2 as FQNNGV. The CDR3 DNA sequence: TGTGCCAGCAGCTTATCGGGGAGTTTAGCCTATGAGCAGTTCTTC. It codes for CASSLSGSLAYEQFF.

This clonotype was counted a few times. CDR3 nucleotides: TGTGCCAGCAGTCCCTTCACACTAGCGGAAAGCACAGATACGCAGTATTTT. Protein sequence: CASSPFTLAESTDTQYF. This chain connects TRBV12-3 or TRBV12-4 to TRBJ2-3; 8 nucleotides line up with TRBD2. After removal of 5 bases from V and 0 bases from J, the junction contained 10 bases not matched to a gene. The CDR3 loop spans 17 amino acids.

This clonotype was seen more than once but under ten times. The chain joins TRBV30 to TRBJ1-5; D perhaps matches TRBD1 (5 bases). The CDR3 sequence is 15 residues long. Trimming shortened V by 0 bases and J by 6 bases, and 15 bases separated the two germline ends. Germline CDR1 and CDR2: GTSNPN and SVGIG (reference sequence). This chain's CDR3 is CAWSVNPERGQPQHF. The CDR3, as DNA: TGTGCCTGGAGTGTAAACCCCGAAAGGGGTCAGCCCCAGCATTTT. The entire variable domain, with the rest obtained from reference TRBV30 and TRBJ1-5, is as follows: SQTIHQWPATLVQPVGSPLSLECTVEGTSNPNLYWYRQAAGRGLQLLFYSVGIGQISSEVPQNLSASRPQDRQFILSSKKLLLSDSGFYLCAWSVNPERGQPQHFGDGTRLSIL.

This clonotype was recorded a few times. CDR3 nucleotide sequence: TGTGCCAGCAGCTTAGCAGGGTCCCCAGATACGCAGTATTTT. This encodes CASSLAGSPDTQYF. V gene TRBV7-9 combines with J gene TRBJ2-3; no firm D call. V shed 0 bases and J shed 4 bases, with 8 bases lying between them. The CDR3 loop spans 14 amino acids. CDR1 and CDR2 from the germline V gene are SEHNR and FQNEAQ (reference sequence).

V usage is TRBV12-3 or TRBV12-4 and J usage is TRBJ2-1; 8 bases map to TRBD2. The CDR3 has 14 residues. Trimming removed 3 bases from V and 5 bases from J; junction bases left unmatched: 3. The CDR3: CASSFSGNNNEQFF. CDR3 nucleotide sequence: TGTGCCAGCAGTTTTAGCGGGAATAACAATGAGCAGTTCTTC.